This T cell receptor beta chain was identified in a study of response to subunit inactivated influenza vaccine. Overall study results and limits: That few new T cells are recruited by each seasonal influenza vaccination was the authors' suggestion.

Concerning this clonotype: Its target is unknown.

TCRdb reprocessed the RT-PCR reads with MiXCR, giving one entry per CDR3 protein. The repertoire holds more than 200,000 distinct CDR3 sequences, about 12% seen once, with more than 7% in the top ten. The CDR3 extends over 12 amino acids. V lost 4 bases and J 4 bases, leaving 6 bases between the germline ends. This TCR was recovered from a man between 45 and 60 years old who received an inactivated influenza vaccine. The source was non-naive T cells sorted from PBMCs, collected 14 to 15 days before vaccination. J is TRBJ2-3 and V is TRBV12-3 or TRBV12-4; tentatively, D is TRBD2 (6 bases). The CDR3 loop is CASSSSADTQYF. The CDR3 region has the DNA TGTGCCAGCAGTTCTAGCGCAGATACGCAGTATTTT.